These 4 T cell receptor beta chains were all obtained from the same sample, sequenced in a study of blood T cell repertoires in COVID-19. TCRdb's copy holds only in-frame clones and misses some; the assay was immunoSEQ multiplex PCR. The repertoire includes some 200,000 clones, around 83% of them detected once, and under 7.5% sits in the top ten. The sample was peripheral blood. Every receptor here comes from a woman in her thirties or forties with acute or convalescent COVID-19.

The V gene is TRBV29-1, the J gene TRBJ1-2, with 8 bases that match TRBD1. The CDR3 has 14 amino acids. Germline CDR1 is SQVTM and CDR2 is ANQGSEA. Trimming removed 3 bases from V and 5 bases from J; junction bases left unmatched: 8. The CDR3 DNA is TGCAGCGTTGATCCGGGACAGGCGCTTTATGGCTACACCTTC. Translated: CSVDPGQALYGYTF.

This clone has a single count. This chain uses TRBV6-2 or TRBV6-3 with TRBJ2-7, with 9 bases that match TRBD1. Germline V gene sequence: CDR1 MNHEY, CDR2 SVGEGT. J gave up 6 bases and V 5 bases, and 8 bases lay outside the gene matches. The CDR3 totals 14 residues. The CDR3 here is CASSQRTGGVEQYF. CDR3 in DNA: TGTGCCAGCAGTCAACGCACAGGGGGCGTCGAGCAGTACTTC.

The J gene is TRBJ2-1, the V gene TRBV6-1, with 9 positions matching TRBD2. From germline, CDR1 is MNHNS and CDR2 SASEGT. The V gene end was trimmed by 1 base and the J gene end by 12 bases; junction bases not matched to a gene: 16. CDR3 length equals 17 residues. The CDR3 region has the DNA TGTGCCAGCAGTGAAGGTGCTAGCGGGACTGTTAAGGGGGTGCAGTTCTTC. Amino acids: CASSEGASGTVKGVQFF.

The chain uses TRBV28 and TRBJ2-1; 8 nucleotides align to TRBD1. CDR1 and CDR2 from the germline V gene are MDHEN and SYDVKM. This CDR3 is built from 14 residues. The junction had 9 bases not matched to a gene; V was cut back by 6 bases and J by 8 bases. The CDR3 sequence is CASRAGTGDHEQFF. The CDR3 region has the DNA TGTGCCAGCAGGGCCGGGACAGGCGACCATGAGCAGTTCTTC.